This TCR beta chain appears in the sequencing data of a study of regulatory T cells in long-lasting Graves disease (dated by TCRdb to the early 2020s). Looking at the study overall: Persistent Graves' disease meant more than 5 years of antithyroid drug treatment with TSH receptor autoantibodies that stayed positive. A total of roughly 35 samples underwent TCR sequencing: about 13 from persistent and approximately 20 from newly diagnosed Graves' disease patients. The study took place in China and was registered as a clinical trial. Persistent Graves' disease patients were compared with newly diagnosed Graves' disease patients by peripheral blood TCR sequencing and RNA sequencing. Antithyroid drugs had been taken for approximately ten years on average by persistent Graves' disease patients in the clinical cohort. The study at large found these results: Only the TCR beta chain was sequenced and analyzed. Peripheral blood alone was examined, since thyroid tissue, which constituted the primary lesion, could not be accessed. Compared with newly diagnosed patients, persistent Graves' disease patients had lower TCR Shannon entropy and fewer highly expanded clones, which suggests clonal expansion. A larger number of public clonotypes was shared among persistent patients (under 3,000) than among newly diagnosed patients (around 970). The authors noted that the small sample size was a limitation that may lower accuracy. TRBV28, TRBJ1-2 and TRBJ2-5 were preferentially used in persistent disease, while TRBV20-1 and TRBJ2-1 were favored in newly diagnosed disease.

The library was generated by multiplex PCR. Sequencing relied on an Illumina HiSeq 4000. TCR beta libraries were built with iRepertoire HTBI primers and Arm-PCR amplification of CDR3 regions. Before sequencing, the PCR products went through gel purification. Concerning the study's data processing: Across samples, 55 to 80 TRBV and 15 or so TRBJ segments were identified and used for gene usage analysis of CDR3 amino acid clonotypes. COPE and FqMerger were used to merge filtered high-quality paired reads into contigs. BLAST was used to align contigs to IMGT TRBV, TRBD and TRBJ reference genes, with CDR3 defined following IMGT. Highly expanded clones were defined as clonotypes with a frequency above 0.1%. Repertoire diversity was measured by Shannon entropy, and V-J evenness by the Gini coefficient. Clonotypes shared by more than one individual were considered public. Using fastp trimming at Q25 and MiXCR clonotype assembly, TCRdb reanalyzed the public sequencing data and kept in-frame beta chains. All rows with the same CDR3 protein become a single entry with the most common DNA and genes. TCRdb's processing, not the study's, gives the V and J calls here. The sample table holds roughly 450,000 distinct CDR3 sequences, of which about a quarter were seen once. Together, the top ten hold 26% of the sample.

Germline trimming amounts to 7 bases on V and 8 bases on J, with 6 as the count of junction bases outside the gene matches. The CDR3 runs 14 amino acids, cysteine and phenylalanine included. Here the CDR3 DNA is all that survives: 42 bases in frame from base 1. CDR1 SGHRS and CDR2 YFSETQ were looked up in the germline V gene. This clonotype was observed at least ten times. The antigen it recognizes is unknown. Base qualities are missing; no much larger clone stands one base away. The time point label, as the study defines it: persistent/refractory GD, antithyroid drugs over 5 years with positive TRAb. For both TCR sequencing and RNA sequencing, RNA was extracted from PBMCs using TRIzol. The diagnosis of Graves' disease followed American Thyroid Association guidelines. The patients came from an endocrinology department in Xi'an, China. From each patient, around 9 milliliters of peripheral blood was collected into an EDTA anticoagulant tube. Ficoll Paque Plus density gradient separation was used to isolate PBMCs, and no additional T cell sorting was done. An Agilent 2100 Bioanalyzer and agarose gel were used to assess RNA quality, and a NanoDrop 2000 was used to measure RNA concentration.

The sequence was obtained from a female donor with Graves disease. The source was peripheral blood mononuclear cells (PBMCs), collected when the disease was refractory, from a patient treated with antithyroid drugs. The rearrangement combines TRBV5-1 with TRBJ1-4; 12 of the junction bases match TRBD1. The CDR3: CASGTGTGGEKLFF. Here is the DNA: TGCGCCAGCGGAACCGGGACAGGGGGCGAAAAACTGTTTTTT.